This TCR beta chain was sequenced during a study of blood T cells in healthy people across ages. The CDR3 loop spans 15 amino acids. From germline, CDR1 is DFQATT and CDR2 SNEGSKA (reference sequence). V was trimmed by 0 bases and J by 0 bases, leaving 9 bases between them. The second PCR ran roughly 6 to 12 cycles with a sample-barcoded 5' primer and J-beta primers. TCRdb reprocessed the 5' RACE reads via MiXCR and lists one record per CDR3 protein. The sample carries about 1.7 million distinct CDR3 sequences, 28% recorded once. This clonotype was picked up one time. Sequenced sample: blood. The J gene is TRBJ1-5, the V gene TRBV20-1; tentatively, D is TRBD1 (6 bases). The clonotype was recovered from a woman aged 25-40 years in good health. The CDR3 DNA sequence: TGCAGTGCTAGAGAAGGGGGTTATAGCAATCAGCCCCAGCATTTT. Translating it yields CSAREGGYSNQPQHF.